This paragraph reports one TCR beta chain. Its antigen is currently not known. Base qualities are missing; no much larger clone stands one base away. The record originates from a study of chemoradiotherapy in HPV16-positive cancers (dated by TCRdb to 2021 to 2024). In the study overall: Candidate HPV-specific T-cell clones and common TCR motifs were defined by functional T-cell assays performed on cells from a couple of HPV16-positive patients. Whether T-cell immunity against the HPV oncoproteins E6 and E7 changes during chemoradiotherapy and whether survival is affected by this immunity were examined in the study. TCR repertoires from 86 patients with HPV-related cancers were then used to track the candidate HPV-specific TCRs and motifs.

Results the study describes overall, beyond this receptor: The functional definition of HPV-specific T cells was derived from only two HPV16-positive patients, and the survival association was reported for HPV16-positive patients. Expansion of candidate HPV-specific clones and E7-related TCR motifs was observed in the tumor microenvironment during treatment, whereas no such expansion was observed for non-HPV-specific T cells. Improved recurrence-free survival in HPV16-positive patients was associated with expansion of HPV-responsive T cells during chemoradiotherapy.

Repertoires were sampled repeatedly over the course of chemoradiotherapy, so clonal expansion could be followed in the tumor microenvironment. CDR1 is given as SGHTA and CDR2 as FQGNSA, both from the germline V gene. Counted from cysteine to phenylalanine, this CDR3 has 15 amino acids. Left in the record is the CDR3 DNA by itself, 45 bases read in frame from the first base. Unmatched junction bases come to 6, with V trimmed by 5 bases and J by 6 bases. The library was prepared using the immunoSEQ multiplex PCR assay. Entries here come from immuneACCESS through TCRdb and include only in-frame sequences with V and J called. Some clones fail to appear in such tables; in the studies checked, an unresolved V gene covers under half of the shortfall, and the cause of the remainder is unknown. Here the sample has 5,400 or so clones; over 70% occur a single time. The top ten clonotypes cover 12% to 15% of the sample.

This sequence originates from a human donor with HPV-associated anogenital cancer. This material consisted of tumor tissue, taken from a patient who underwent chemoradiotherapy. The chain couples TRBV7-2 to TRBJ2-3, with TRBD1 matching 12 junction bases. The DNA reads TGTGCCAGCAGCACGGCGGGACAGGGGGCTGATACGCAGTATTTT. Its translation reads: CASSTAGQGADTQYF.